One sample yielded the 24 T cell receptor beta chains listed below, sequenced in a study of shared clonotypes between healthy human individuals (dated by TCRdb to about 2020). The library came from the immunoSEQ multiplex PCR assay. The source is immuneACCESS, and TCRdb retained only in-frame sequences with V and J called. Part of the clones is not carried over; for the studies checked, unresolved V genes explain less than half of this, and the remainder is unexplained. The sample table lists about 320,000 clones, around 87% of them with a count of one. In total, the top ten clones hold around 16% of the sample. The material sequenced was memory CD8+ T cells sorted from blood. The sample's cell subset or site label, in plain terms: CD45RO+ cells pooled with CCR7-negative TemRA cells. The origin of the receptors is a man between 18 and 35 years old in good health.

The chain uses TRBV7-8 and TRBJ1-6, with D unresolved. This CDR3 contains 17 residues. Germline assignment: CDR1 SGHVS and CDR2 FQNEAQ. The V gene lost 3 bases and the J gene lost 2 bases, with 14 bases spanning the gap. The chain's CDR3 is CASSFIRTETYNSPLHF. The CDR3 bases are TGTGCCAGCAGCTTTATCCGAACCGAGACCTATAATTCACCCCTCCACTTT.

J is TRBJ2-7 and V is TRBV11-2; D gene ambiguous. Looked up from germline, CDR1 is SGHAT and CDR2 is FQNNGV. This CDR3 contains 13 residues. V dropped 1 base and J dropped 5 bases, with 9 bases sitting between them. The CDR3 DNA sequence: TGTGCCAGCAGCTTAGCAACCACCGACGAGCAGTACTTC. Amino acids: CASSLATTDEQYF.

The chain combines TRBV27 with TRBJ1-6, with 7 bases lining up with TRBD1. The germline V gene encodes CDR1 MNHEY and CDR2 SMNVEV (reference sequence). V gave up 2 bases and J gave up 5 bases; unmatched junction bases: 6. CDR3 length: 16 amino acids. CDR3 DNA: TGTGCCAGCAGTTTAGTTCCGGGACAGAATAATTCACCCCTCCACTTT. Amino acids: CASSLVPGQNNSPLHF.

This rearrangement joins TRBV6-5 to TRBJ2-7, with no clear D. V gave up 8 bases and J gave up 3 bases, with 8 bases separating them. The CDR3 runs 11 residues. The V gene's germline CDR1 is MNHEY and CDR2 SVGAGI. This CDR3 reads CASSDDYEQYF. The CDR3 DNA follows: TGTGCCAGCTCCGACGACTACGAGCAGTACTTC.

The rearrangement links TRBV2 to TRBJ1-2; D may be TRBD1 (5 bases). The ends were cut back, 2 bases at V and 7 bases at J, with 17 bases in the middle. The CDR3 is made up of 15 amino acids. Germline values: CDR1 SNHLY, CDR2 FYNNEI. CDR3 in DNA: TGTGCCAGCAGTGAAATGCCGTTCCGAGGGGTTGGCTACACCTTC. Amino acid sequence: CASSEMPFRGVGYTF.

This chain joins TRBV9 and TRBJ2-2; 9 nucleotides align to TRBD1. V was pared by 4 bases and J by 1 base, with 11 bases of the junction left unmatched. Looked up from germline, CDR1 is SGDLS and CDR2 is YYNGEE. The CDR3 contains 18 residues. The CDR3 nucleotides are TGTGCCAGCAGCCTCACCGACGGGGGACAGGGGAACACCGGGGAGCTGTTTTTT. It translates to CASSLTDGGQGNTGELFF.

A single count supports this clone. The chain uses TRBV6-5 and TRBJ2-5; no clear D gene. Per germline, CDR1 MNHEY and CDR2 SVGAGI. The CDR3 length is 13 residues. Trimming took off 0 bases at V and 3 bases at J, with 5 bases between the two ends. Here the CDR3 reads CASSYSSKETQYF. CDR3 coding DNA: TGTGCCAGCAGTTACTCCTCCAAAGAGACCCAGTACTTC.

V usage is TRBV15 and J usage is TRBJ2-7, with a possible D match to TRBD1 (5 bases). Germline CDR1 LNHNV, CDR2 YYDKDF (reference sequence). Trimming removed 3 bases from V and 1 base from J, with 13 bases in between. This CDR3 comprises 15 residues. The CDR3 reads CATSRSVQGSYEQYF. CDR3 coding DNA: TGTGCCACCAGCAGGAGCGTTCAGGGATCCTACGAGCAGTACTTC.

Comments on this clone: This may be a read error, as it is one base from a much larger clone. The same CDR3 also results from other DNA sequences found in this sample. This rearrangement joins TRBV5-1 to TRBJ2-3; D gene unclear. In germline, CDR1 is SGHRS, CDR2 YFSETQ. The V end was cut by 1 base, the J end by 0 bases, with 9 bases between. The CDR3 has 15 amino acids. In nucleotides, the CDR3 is TGCGCCAGCAGCTTGAAGGGTGCTAGCACAGATACGCAGTATTTT. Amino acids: CASSLKGASTDTQYF. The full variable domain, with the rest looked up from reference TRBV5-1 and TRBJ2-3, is KAGVTQTPRYLIKTRGQQVTLSCSPISGHRSVSWYQQTPGQGLQFLFEYFSETQRNKGNFPGRFSGRQFSNSRSEMNVSTLELGDSALYLCASSLKGASTDTQYFGPGTRLTVL.

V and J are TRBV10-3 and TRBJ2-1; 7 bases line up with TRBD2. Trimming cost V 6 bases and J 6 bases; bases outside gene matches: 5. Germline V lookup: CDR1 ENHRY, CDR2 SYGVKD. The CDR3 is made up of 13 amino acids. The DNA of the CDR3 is TGTGCCATCAGCCCTATAGCGGGCAATGAGCAGTTCTTC. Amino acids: CAISPIAGNEQFF.

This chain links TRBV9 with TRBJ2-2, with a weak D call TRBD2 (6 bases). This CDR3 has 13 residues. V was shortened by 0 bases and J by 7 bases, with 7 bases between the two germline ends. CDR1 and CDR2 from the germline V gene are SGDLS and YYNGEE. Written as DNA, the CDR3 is TGTGCCAGCAGCGTAGGACTAGACGGGGAGCTGTTTTTT. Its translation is CASSVGLDGELFF.

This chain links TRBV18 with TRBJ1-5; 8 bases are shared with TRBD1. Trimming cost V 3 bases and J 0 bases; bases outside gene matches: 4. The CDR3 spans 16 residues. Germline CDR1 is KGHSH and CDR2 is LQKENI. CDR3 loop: CASSPSTGDSNQPQHF. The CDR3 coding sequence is TGTGCCAGCTCACCCTCGACAGGGGATAGCAATCAGCCCCAGCATTTT.

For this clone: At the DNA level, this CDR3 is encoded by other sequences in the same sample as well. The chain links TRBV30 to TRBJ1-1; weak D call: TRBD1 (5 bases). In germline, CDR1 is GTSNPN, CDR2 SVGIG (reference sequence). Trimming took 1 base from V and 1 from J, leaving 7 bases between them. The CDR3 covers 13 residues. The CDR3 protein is CAWSAQGNTEAFF. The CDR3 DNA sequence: TGTGCCTGGAGTGCGCAGGGGAACACTGAAGCTTTCTTT.

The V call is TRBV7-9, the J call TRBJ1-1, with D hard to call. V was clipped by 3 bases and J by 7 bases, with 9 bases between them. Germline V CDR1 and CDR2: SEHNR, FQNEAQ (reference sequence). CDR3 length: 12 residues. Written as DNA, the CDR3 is TGTGCCAGCAGCTTGGATAGCAGTGAAGCTTTCTTT. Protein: CASSLDSSEAFF.

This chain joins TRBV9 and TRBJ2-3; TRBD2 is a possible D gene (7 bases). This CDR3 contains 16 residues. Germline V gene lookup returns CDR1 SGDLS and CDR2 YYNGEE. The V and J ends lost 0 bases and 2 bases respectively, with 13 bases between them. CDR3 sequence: CASSVARGGITDTQYF. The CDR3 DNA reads TGTGCCAGCAGCGTAGCTAGGGGGGGCATCACAGATACGCAGTATTTT.

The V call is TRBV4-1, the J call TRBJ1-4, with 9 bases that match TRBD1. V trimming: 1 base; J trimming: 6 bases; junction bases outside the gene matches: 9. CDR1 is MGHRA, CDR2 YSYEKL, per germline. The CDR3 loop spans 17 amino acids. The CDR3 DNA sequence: TGCGCCAGCAGCCAAGTTGGGACAGGGTCGGGGGATGAAAAACTGTTTTTT. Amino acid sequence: CASSQVGTGSGDEKLFF.

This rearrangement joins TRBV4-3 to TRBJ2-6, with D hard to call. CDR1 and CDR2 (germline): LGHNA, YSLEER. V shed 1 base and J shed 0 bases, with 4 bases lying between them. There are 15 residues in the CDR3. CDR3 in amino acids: CASSQVYSGANVLTF. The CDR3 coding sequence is TGCGCCAGCAGCCAAGTTTACTCTGGGGCCAACGTCCTGACTTTC.

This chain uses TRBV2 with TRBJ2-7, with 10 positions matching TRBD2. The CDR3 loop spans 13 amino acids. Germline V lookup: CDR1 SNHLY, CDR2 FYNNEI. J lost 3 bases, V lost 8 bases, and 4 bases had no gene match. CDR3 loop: CASEASGSYEQYF. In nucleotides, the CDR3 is TGTGCCAGCGAGGCTAGCGGGAGCTACGAGCAGTACTTC.

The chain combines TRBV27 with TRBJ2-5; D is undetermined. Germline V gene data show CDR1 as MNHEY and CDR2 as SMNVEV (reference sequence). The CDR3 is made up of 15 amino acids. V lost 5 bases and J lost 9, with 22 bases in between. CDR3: CASSHSGPPVDSQYF. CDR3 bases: TGTGCCAGCAGTCATTCGGGTCCACCAGTCGACTCCCAGTACTTC.

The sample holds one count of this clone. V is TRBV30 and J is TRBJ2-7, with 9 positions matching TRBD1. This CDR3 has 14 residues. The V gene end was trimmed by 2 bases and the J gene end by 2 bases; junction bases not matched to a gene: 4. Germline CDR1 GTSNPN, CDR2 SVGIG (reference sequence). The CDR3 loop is CAWSPGQGPYEQYF. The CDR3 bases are TGTGCCTGGAGTCCCGGACAGGGGCCCTACGAGCAGTACTTC.

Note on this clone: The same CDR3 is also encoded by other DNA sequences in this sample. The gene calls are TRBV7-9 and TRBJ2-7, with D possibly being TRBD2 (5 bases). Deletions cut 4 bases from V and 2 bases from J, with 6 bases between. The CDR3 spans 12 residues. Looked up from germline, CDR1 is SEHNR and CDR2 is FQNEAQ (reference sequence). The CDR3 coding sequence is TGTGCCAGCAGCTACGGGACCTACGAGCAGTACTTC. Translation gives CASSYGTYEQYF. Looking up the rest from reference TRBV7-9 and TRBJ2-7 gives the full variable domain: DTGVSQNPRHKITKRGQNVTFRCDPISEHNRLYWYRQTLGQGPEFLTYFQNEAQLEKSRLLSDRFSAERPKGSFSTLEIQRTEQGDSAMYLCASSYGTYEQYFGPGTRLTVT.

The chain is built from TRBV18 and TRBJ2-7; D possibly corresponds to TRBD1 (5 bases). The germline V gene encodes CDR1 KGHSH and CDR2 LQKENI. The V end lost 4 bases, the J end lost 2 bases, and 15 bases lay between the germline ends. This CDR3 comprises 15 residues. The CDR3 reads CASSRLPRTTYEQYF. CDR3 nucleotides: TGTGCCAGCTCACGCCTACCGAGGACAACCTACGAGCAGTACTTC.

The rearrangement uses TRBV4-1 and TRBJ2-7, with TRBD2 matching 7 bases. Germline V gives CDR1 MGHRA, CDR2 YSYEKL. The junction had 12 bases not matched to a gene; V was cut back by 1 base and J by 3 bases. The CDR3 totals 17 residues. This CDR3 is CASSQGSFASGYYEQYF. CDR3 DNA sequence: TGCGCCAGCAGCCAAGGGTCGTTTGCTAGCGGCTACTACGAGCAGTACTTC.

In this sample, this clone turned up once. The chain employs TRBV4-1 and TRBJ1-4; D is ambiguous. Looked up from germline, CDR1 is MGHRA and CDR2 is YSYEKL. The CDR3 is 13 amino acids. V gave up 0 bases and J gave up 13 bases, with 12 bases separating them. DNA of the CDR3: TGCGCCAGCAGCCAAGATTCCTACCTGGGACTGTTTTTT. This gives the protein CASSQDSYLGLFF.